Below are 8 T cell receptor beta chains sequenced from a single sample in a study of T cell changes during pregnancy in multiple sclerosis. TCRdb's copy holds only in-frame clones and misses some; the assay was immunoSEQ multiplex PCR. Of 45,000 to 55,000 clones listed, about 90% were seen once; the top ten hold less than 0.65%. The sequenced sample was CD4+ T cells from peripheral blood mononuclear cells, obtained after pregnancy. These receptors came from a female donor with multiple sclerosis, enrolled in a pregnancy study.

The V and J genes are TRBV2 and TRBJ2-5, with 9 bases aligning to TRBD1. Germline V CDR1 and CDR2: SNHLY, FYNNEI. Unmatched junction bases numbered 8, after V lost 8 bases and J lost 4 bases. CDR3 length: 14 residues. CDR3 sequence: CASGGQGIGETQYF. CDR3 DNA: TGTGCCAGCGGGGGACAGGGCATTGGAGAGACCCAGTACTTC.

The chain joins TRBV19 to TRBJ1-4, with 8 bases lining up with TRBD1. V lost 1 base to trimming and J lost 3 bases; unmatched junction nucleotides: 4. CDR3 length: 16 amino acids. Germline CDR1 and CDR2: LNHDA and SQIVND (reference sequence). CDR3: CASSIGTGQANEKLFF. In DNA, the CDR3 is TGTGCCAGTAGTATAGGGACGGGACAGGCTAATGAAAAACTGTTTTTT. The full variable domain, in which reference TRBV19 and TRBJ1-4 provide the parts outside the CDR3, is DGGITQSPKYLFRKEGQNVTLSCEQNLNHDAMYWYRQDPGQGLRLIYYSQIVNDFQKGDIAEGYSVSREKKESFPLTVTSAQKNPTAFYLCASSIGTGQANEKLFFGSGTQLSVL.

This clone appeared once. V is TRBV21-1 and J is TRBJ2-3; whether TRBD1, the table's D call, matches the DNA was not checked. TRBV21-1 is a pseudogene. CDR3 length: 18 amino acids. Here the CDR3 DNA reads TGTGCCAGCAGCAAATCGGAAGAACCGGGACAGGGCACAGATACGCAGTATTTT. Encoded protein: CASSKSEEPGQGTDTQYF.

The gene calls are TRBV6-5 and TRBJ2-7; 10 nucleotides line up with TRBD1. Germline V CDR1 and CDR2: MNHEY, SVGAGI. The CDR3 sequence is 14 residues long. Losses at the gene ends were 5 bases for V and 4 bases for J; bases not matched to a gene: 5. The CDR3 loop reads CASSPGTGVYEQYF. The CDR3 DNA follows: TGTGCCAGCAGTCCGGGGACAGGGGTATACGAGCAGTACTTC.

The V call is TRBV19, the J call TRBJ1-1; 8 nucleotides match TRBD1. Per germline, CDR1 LNHDA and CDR2 SQIVND (reference sequence). This CDR3 has 15 residues. J was trimmed by 4 bases and V by 8 bases; bases with no gene match: 12. This CDR3 reads CASSVTGGRVTEAFF. CDR3 sequence (DNA): TGTGCCAGTTCCGTTACAGGGGGTCGGGTCACTGAAGCTTTCTTT.

V is TRBV19 and J is TRBJ1-5, with D possibly TRBD1 on 5 matching bases. Germline V lookup: CDR1 LNHDA, CDR2 SQIVND (reference sequence). The CDR3 has 14 amino acids. Trimming removed 5 bases at V and 1 base at J, with 9 bases between. The CDR3 DNA is TGTGCCAGTAGTCAGGGCAGGAGCAATCAGCCCCAGCATTTT. It specifies CASSQGRSNQPQHF.

J is TRBJ2-4 and V is TRBV4-3; TRBD1 matches at 7 bases. Germline trimming cut 3 bases from V and 0 bases from J; bases unmatched to any gene: 11. Looked up from germline, CDR1 is LGHNA and CDR2 is YSLEER. This CDR3 has 18 amino acids. The chain's CDR3 is CASSQVMTGSLAKNIQYF. CDR3 coding DNA: TGCGCCAGCAGCCAGGTGATGACAGGGTCACTAGCCAAAAACATTCAGTACTTC.

The J gene is TRBJ2-2, the V gene TRBV7-3; TRBD2 matches 9 bases. J gave up 6 bases and V 4 bases, and 12 bases lay outside the gene matches. There are 17 residues in the CDR3. Germline V CDR1 and CDR2: SGHTA, FQGTGA. The CDR3 bases are TGTGCCAGCAGCTCGACCCCCTTAGCGGGAGTTTCCGGGGAGCTGTTTTTT. Translated, it gives CASSSTPLAGVSGELFF.